The T cell receptor beta chain under discussion was sequenced for a study of T-cell memory formation after mild COVID-19. TCRdb reprocessed the 5' RACE reads with MiXCR, giving one entry per CDR3 protein. Of hundreds of thousands of distinct CDR3 sequences listed, roughly 17% are singletons. The clonotype comes from an adult woman who had mild COVID-19 (a few samples of this study predate the infection). Cell type and time point are not known. Sequencing was performed on PBMCs or a T cell subset sorted from them (not recorded which).

CDR3 DNA sequence: TGTGCCAGCAGTTCTCACCCCGGGGCTAGCGGGTTCTCCTACGAGCAGTACTTC. Protein: CASSSHPGASGFSYEQYF. The chain recombines TRBV12-3 or TRBV12-4 with TRBJ2-7, with 8 bases fitting TRBD2. This CDR3 has 18 amino acids. V trimming: 4 bases; J trimming: 0 bases; junction bases outside the gene matches: 14.